Listed below are T cell receptor beta chains from one sample, sequenced in a study of tumor-infiltrating lymphocytes in localized non-small cell lung cancer. The data were produced by immunoSEQ multiplex PCR, yet TCRdb's version contains in-frame clones alone and is incomplete. This table has roughly 8,500 clones, around 81% appearing once. Sequenced material: uninvolved lung tissue not adjacent to the tumor. These receptors were obtained from a human donor with non-small cell lung cancer. Both conserved end residues are part of each CDR3. The D gene is left open where the match is weak. For some rows the clone size is stated as once, few or many, or as a class when expanded; others skip it.

abundance	v_gene	j_gene	d_gene	len	CDR3aa	CDR3nt
.	TRBV5-6	TRBJ1-2	.	12	CASSLVGHGYTF	TGTGCCAGCAGCTTGGTTGGCCACGGCTACACCTTC
few	TRBV7-9	TRBJ1-2	.	14	CASSLEAGSYGYTF	TGTGCCAGCAGCTTAGAGGCAGGGAGCTATGGCTACACCTTC
.	TRBV6-5	TRBJ1-2	TRBD1	15	CASRTPGTGNYGYTF	TGTGCCAGCAGGACCCCCGGGACAGGGAACTATGGCTACACCTTC
.	TRBV19	TRBJ1-1	TRBD1	15	CASSFHGTGNTEAFF	TGTGCCAGTAGTTTTCATGGGACAGGGAACACTGAAGCTTTCTTT
.	TRBV7-9	TRBJ1-2	.	15	CASSRGGGSSSGYTF	TGTGCCAGCAGCCGCGGGGGGGGCAGTAGCTCGGGCTACACCTTC
.	TRBV4-1	TRBJ2-1	.	15	CASSQTVTQYNEQFF	TGCGCCAGCAGCCAGACAGTAACACAATACAATGAGCAGTTCTTC
.	TRBV27	TRBJ2-7	.	15	CATSEEAPPPYEQYF	TGTGCCACCAGCGAAGAAGCCCCGCCCCCCTACGAGCAGTACTTC
few	TRBV5-4	TRBJ2-2	.	16	CASSPVGTLGAGELFF	TGTGCCAGCAGCCCGGTGGGGACTCTCGGGGCCGGGGAGCTGTTTTTT
.	TRBV4-1	TRBJ2-2	.	15	CASSQDAAYTGELFF	TGCGCCAGCAGCCAAGATGCCGCCTACACCGGGGAGCTGTTTTTT
.	TRBV5-8	TRBJ2-2	.	14	CASIRLSNTGELFF	TGTGCCAGCATTCGACTATCTAACACCGGGGAGCTGTTTTTT
.	TRBV19	TRBJ2-5	.	12	CASSLNSREQYF	TGTGCCAGTAGTCTCAACTCACGGGAGCAGTACTTC
.	TRBV6-1	TRBJ2-3	TRBD2	18	CASSEGVSAGVSSDTQYF	TGTGCCAGCAGTGAGGGTGTCTCGGCGGGAGTTAGCTCAGATACGCAGTATTTT
.	TRBV5-4	TRBJ2-4	TRBD2	18	CASSIGPGAGGTKNIQYF	TGTGCCAGCAGCATTGGTCCCGGGGCGGGAGGGACCAAAAACATTCAGTACTTC
.	TRBV6-6	TRBJ2-7	.	13	CASSWGRTSEQYF	TGTGCCAGCAGTTGGGGCAGGACCTCGGAGCAGTACTTC
.	TRBV6-1	TRBJ2-4	.	13	CASSEAGVGIQYF	TGTGCCAGCAGCGAGGCAGGGGTGGGCATTCAGTACTTC
.	TRBV5-6	TRBJ1-2	TRBD1	13	CASSRTGGYGYTF	TGTGCCAGCAGCCGGACAGGGGGCTATGGCTACACCTTC
.	TRBV10-3	TRBJ2-7	TRBD2	16	CAISDPTSGYSYEQYF	TGTGCCATCAGTGACCCGACTAGCGGGTACTCCTACGAGCAGTACTTC
few	TRBV7-8	TRBJ2-1	.	12	CASSLEGSREFF	TGTGCCAGCAGCTTAGAGGGGTCTAGGGAGTTCTTC
few	TRBV30	TRBJ2-5	.	13	CAWRDTWKETQYF	TGTGCCTGGAGGGACACGTGGAAAGAGACCCAGTACTTC
.	TRBV2	TRBJ1-5	.	14	CASSTAGAFQPQHF	TGTGCCAGCAGTACCGCCGGAGCTTTTCAGCCCCAGCATTTT
.	TRBV2	TRBJ2-3	.	15	CASSALGLSTDTQYF	TGTGCCAGCAGTGCCTTAGGCCTAAGCACAGATACGCAGTATTTT
.	TRBV5-1	TRBJ2-7	TRBD1	13	CASSLQGIGEQYF	TGCGCCAGCAGCTTACAGGGGATCGGCGAGCAGTACTTC
.	TRBV27	TRBJ1-2	.	12	CATRVGNLGYTF	TGTGCCACCAGGGTGGGTAATTTGGGCTACACCTTC
once	TRBV5-1	TRBJ2-5	TRBD2	14	CASSGLAVQETQYF	TGCGCCAGCAGCGGACTAGCGGTACAAGAGACCCAGTACTTC
.	TRBV4-3	TRBJ1-1	.	14	CASSQTPGGTEAFF	TGCGCCAGCAGCCAGACCCCTGGGGGCACTGAAGCTTTCTTT
.	TRBV13	TRBJ2-3	TRBD2	15	CASSAFQGGSNTQYF	TGTGCCAGCAGCGCCTTCCAGGGCGGGAGTAACACGCAGTATTTT
.	TRBV19	TRBJ2-2	TRBD1	15	CASSPQTGGTGELFF	TGTGCCAGTAGTCCGCAGACAGGGGGAACCGGGGAGCTGTTTTTT
.	TRBV28	TRBJ2-7	.	12	CASSRQGFLRIF	TGTGCCAGCAGTCGACAAGGGTTTTTACGAATCTTC
.	TRBV7-6	TRBJ2-1	TRBD2	15	CASSSTSGRYNEQFF	TGTGCCAGCAGCTCTACTAGCGGGAGATACAATGAGCAGTTCTTC
.	TRBV11-2	TRBJ2-7	TRBD2	15	CASSFGGLAGDEQYF	TGTGCCAGCAGCTTTGGAGGACTAGCGGGGGACGAGCAGTACTTC
.	TRBV7-6	TRBJ1-2	.	14	CASSLENREGGYTF	TGTGCCAGCAGCTTAGAAAACAGGGAGGGTGGCTACACCTTC
.	TRBV6-6	TRBJ2-3	.	15	CASSYDNRVGDTQYF	TGTGCCAGCAGTTACGATAACAGGGTGGGAGATACGCAGTATTTT
.	TRBV11-1	TRBJ1-1	.	13	CASRTGLNTEAFF	TGTGCCAGCAGAACAGGGCTGAACACTGAAGCTTTCTTT
.	TRBV19	TRBJ2-6	.	16	CASSISQSSGANVLTF	TGTGCCAGTAGTATTTCACAGAGCTCTGGGGCCAACGTCCTGACTTTC
.	TRBV7-8	TRBJ1-1	TRBD1	16	CASSLEQGVIYTEAFF	TGTGCCAGCAGCTTAGAACAGGGGGTGATTTACACTGAAGCTTTCTTT
once	TRBV7-2	TRBJ2-3	TRBD2	14	CASIGGGLKLTQYF	TGTGCCAGCATCGGGGGGGGACTAAAGCTAACGCAGTATTTT
.	TRBV5-6	TRBJ1-2	.	13	CASSLESGYGYTF	TGTGCCAGCAGCTTGGAGAGTGGGTATGGCTACACCTTC
.	TRBV7-3	TRBJ1-1	TRBD1	17	CASSRSGTGFSMAEAFF	TGTGCCAGCAGCAGATCCGGGACAGGGTTTTCAATGGCTGAAGCTTTCTTT
.	TRBV29-1	TRBJ1-1	TRBD1	14	CSVTDRGLGTEAFF	TGCAGCGTTACGGACAGGGGTTTGGGCACTGAAGCTTTCTTT
.	TRBV18	TRBJ1-5	.	15	CASSPADSEKSPQHF	TGTGCCAGCTCACCTGCGGACAGTGAAAAATCACCCCAGCATTTT
.	TRBV5-5	TRBJ2-1	.	14	CASSLSISNSEQFF	TGTGCCAGCAGCTTGTCGATTAGCAATAGTGAGCAGTTCTTC
.	TRBV11-2	TRBJ2-1	.	15	CASSPERASYNEQFF	TGTGCCAGCAGCCCTGAAAGGGCCTCCTACAATGAGCAGTTCTTC
.	TRBV5-1	TRBJ2-7	TRBD1	14	CASSSKQGVYEQYF	TGCGCCAGCAGCTCAAAACAGGGGGTCTACGAGCAGTACTTC
once	TRBV6-4	TRBJ1-1	TRBD1	13	CASRRDRSTEAFF	TGTGCCAGCCGACGGGACAGATCCACTGAAGCTTTCTTT
.	TRBV6-1	TRBJ2-3	.	14	CASSVGSPADTQYF	TGTGCCAGCAGTGTCGGCAGCCCGGCAGATACGCAGTATTTT
.	TRBV9	TRBJ1-4	TRBD1	16	CASSVNTGDTGEKLFF	TGTGCCAGCAGCGTGAACACAGGGGATACCGGTGAAAAACTGTTTTTT
few	TRBV5-6	TRBJ1-5	.	15	CASSFGQSSNQPQHF	TGTGCCAGCAGCTTCGGACAGTCCAGCAATCAGCCCCAGCATTTT
.	TRBV2	TRBJ1-4	.	13	CASSAPPGEKLFF	TGTGCCAGCAGCGCGCCCCCAGGGGAAAAACTGTTTTTT
.	TRBV2	TRBJ1-6	.	15	CASKPDSSYNSPLHF	TGTGCCAGCAAACCGGACAGCTCCTATAATTCACCCCTCCACTTT
medium-sized	TRBV15	TRBJ2-7	TRBD1	15	CATRGDRGHNYEQYF	TGTGCCACCAGAGGGGACAGGGGCCACAACTACGAGCAGTACTTC
.	TRBV6-5	TRBJ2-1	.	12	CASRGGGSEQFF	TGTGCCAGCCGCGGGGGCGGTTCTGAGCAGTTCTTC
few	TRBV15	TRBJ2-7	.	14	CATSQLADSYEQYF	TGTGCCACCTCCCAGTTAGCGGACTCCTACGAGCAGTACTTC
medium-sized	TRBV6-5	TRBJ1-1	.	13	CASFNMGSTEAFF	TGTGCCAGCTTTAATATGGGTTCCACTGAAGCTTTCTTT
.	TRBV25-1	TRBJ1-1	.	13	CASSEYGDTEAFF	TGTGCCAGCAGTGAATATGGGGACACTGAAGCTTTCTTT
.	TRBV6-5	TRBJ2-3	.	13	CASSYTDTDTQYF	TGTGCCAGCAGTTACACGGACACAGATACGCAGTATTTT
.	TRBV2	TRBJ2-1	.	13	CASSLMPDDEQFF	TGTGCCAGCAGTCTAATGCCCGACGATGAGCAGTTCTTC
few	TRBV7-2	TRBJ2-1	TRBD1	13	CASRPDRGHEQFF	TGTGCCAGCAGGCCTGACAGGGGGCATGAGCAGTTCTTC